These T cell receptor beta chains were read from a single sample in a study of blood T cell repertoires in COVID-19. Assay: immunoSEQ multiplex PCR; the TCRdb copy retains only in-frame clones and omits some. The sample comprises fewer than 200,000 clones, around 90% of which are singletons, and just under 4% rests with the top ten. Sequences were obtained from peripheral blood. Receptors originate from a woman between 55 and 75 years old who had recovered from COVID-19. The CDR3 runs from the conserved cysteine through the conserved F or W. The D gene is left open where the match is weak. A clone size is listed for some rows: how often the clone was seen (once, few, many), or a class if it is expanded.

v_gene	d_gene	len	abundance	j_gene	CDR3nt	CDR3aa
TRBV10-3	.	13	.	TRBJ2-5	TGTGCCATCAGTCCAGGGGTTCGGGAGACCCAGTACTTC	CAISPGVRETQYF
TRBV11-1	.	13	.	TRBJ1-6	TGTGCCAGCAGCTTAGTGAGGAATTCACCCCTCCACTTT	CASSLVRNSPLHF
TRBV24-1	.	12	.	TRBJ2-5	TGTGCCACCAGGGACTACCAAGAGACCCAGTACTTC	CATRDYQETQYF
TRBV28	TRBD2	15	.	TRBJ2-7	TGTGCCAGCAGTTCACGGAGCGGGGGCTGGAGGGAGCAGTACTTC	CASSSRSGGWREQYF
TRBV4-1	.	13	.	TRBJ1-3	TGCGCCAGCAGCCAAGCGTTAGGAAACACCATATATTTT	CASSQALGNTIYF
TRBV2	.	15	once	TRBJ1-5	TGTGCCAGCAGTGTTCTGAGGGATAGCAATCAGCCCCAGCATTTT	CASSVLRDSNQPQHF
TRBV2	.	13	few	TRBJ2-7	TGTGCCAGCAGGCTAGGACAGTCCTACGAGCAGTACTTC	CASRLGQSYEQYF
TRBV15	TRBD1	19	.	TRBJ2-5	TGTGCCACCAGCGCTAAGGGACAGGGGCTTTTTCGGGACCAAGAGACCCAGTACTTC	CATSAKGQGLFRDQETQYF
TRBV6-1	.	15	.	TRBJ2-7	TGTGCCAGCAGTGAAGGGGCAGGGGACCCCTACGAGCAGTACTTC	CASSEGAGDPYEQYF
TRBV9	.	14	.	TRBJ1-1	TGTGCCAGCAGAGGGGGTCAAGGGGACACTGAAGCTTTCTTT	CASRGGQGDTEAFF
TRBV11-2	TRBD2	16	.	TRBJ2-1	TGTGCCAGCAGCTTGATGCTAGCGGGGGCCTACAATGAGCAGTTCTTC	CASSLMLAGAYNEQFF
TRBV4-3	TRBD1	16	.	TRBJ2-7	TGCGCCAGCAGCCAAGAGTTCGGGACAGCCTCCTACGAGCAGTACTTC	CASSQEFGTASYEQYF
TRBV10-3	.	14	.	TRBJ1-4	TGTGCCATCAGGAACGGGTCAACTAATGAAAAACTGTTTTTT	CAIRNGSTNEKLFF
TRBV5-1	TRBD1	15	.	TRBJ1-1	TGCGCCAGCAGCTTACAGGGGGGCTGGAACACTGAAGCTTTCTTT	CASSLQGGWNTEAFF
TRBV9	TRBD1	17	.	TRBJ2-7	TGTGCCAGCAGCCCCCAGACGGGACAGGGGGCGTTGAACGAGCAGTACTTC	CASSPQTGQGALNEQYF
TRBV6-2/TRBV6-3	TRBD2	18	.	TRBJ2-1	TGTGCCAGCAGTTACTCGAGACTAGCGGGCTTGGGCTACAATGAGCAGTTCTTC	CASSYSRLAGLGYNEQFF